These T cell receptor beta chains were read from a single sample in a study of shared clonotypes between healthy human individuals. This table comes from immunoSEQ multiplex PCR, and its TCRdb copy is limited to in-frame clones, with some not included. The sample holds roughly 2.2 million clones; around 90% are singletons and the top ten take around 0.4%. Sample: naive CD4+ T cells from PBMCs. These receptors were collected from a man in his late teens or twenties in good health. Some clones in this sample may be carry-over from other donors' samples. CDR3s include the opening cysteine and the closing phenylalanine or tryptophan. The order of the fields is clone size, V gene, J gene, D gene, CDR3 protein, CDR3 DNA. D genes are given only for firm matches. A clone size is listed for some rows: how often the clone was seen (once, few, many), or a class if it is expanded.

-	TRBV5-4	TRBJ2-3	TRBD2	CASSLVRGGRGTDTQYF	TGTGCCAGCAGCTTGGTGCGCGGGGGGCGAGGAACAGATACGCAGTATTTT
-	TRBV5-1	TRBJ2-3	TRBD2	CASSPWGTSGRGADTQYF	TGCGCCAGCAGCCCATGGGGGACTAGCGGGAGAGGGGCAGATACGCAGTATTTT
-	TRBV29-1	TRBJ2-7	-	CSVEGRGTGEQYF	TGCAGCGTTGAAGGTCGGGGTACGGGCGAGCAGTACTTC
-	TRBV28	TRBJ2-7	TRBD1	CASSRTGNSYEQYF	TGTGCCAGCAGTAGGACAGGGAACTCCTACGAGCAGTACTTC
-	TRBV28	TRBJ2-5	-	CASMLTGRRQETQYF	TGTGCCAGCATGCTGACTGGAAGGCGGCAAGAGACCCAGTACTTC
-	TRBV10-3	TRBJ2-3	-	CAISGPGRNSTDTQYF	TGTGCCATCAGTGGCCCAGGACGGAATAGCACAGATACGCAGTATTTT
-	TRBV5-4	TRBJ1-1	-	CASSPAGFADTEAFF	TGTGCCAGCAGCCCCGCGGGTTTCGCGGACACTGAAGCTTTCTTT
once	TRBV28	TRBJ2-1	TRBD2	CASLGLAGYNEQFF	TGTGCCAGTCTGGGACTAGCGGGCTACAATGAGCAGTTCTTC
-	TRBV4-1	TRBJ2-7	TRBD2	CASSQPSGRYEQYF	TGCGCCAGCAGCCAGCCTAGCGGGAGGTACGAGCAGTACTTC
-	TRBV28	TRBJ2-2	-	CASKNSAQGYTGELFF	TGTGCCAGCAAAAACTCGGCGCAGGGCTACACCGGGGAGCTGTTTTTT
once	TRBV5-1	TRBJ2-1	-	CASSQIPGPLTDEQFF	TGCGCCAGCAGCCAGATACCGGGCCCTTTGACGGATGAGCAGTTCTTC
-	TRBV28	TRBJ2-1	-	CASRGASYNEQFF	TGTGCCAGCCGGGGGGCCTCCTACAATGAGCAGTTCTTC
-	TRBV5-6	TRBJ1-2	-	CASGLVGAQVYGYTF	TGTGCCAGCGGTCTTGTTGGGGCGCAGGTCTATGGCTACACCTTC
-	TRBV5-1	TRBJ1-3	-	CASSLGYGNTIYF	TGCGCCAGCAGCTTAGGCTATGGAAACACCATATATTTT
-	TRBV5-4	TRBJ2-4	-	CASSPQEIGDIQYF	TGTGCCAGCAGCCCGCAGGAAATCGGGGACATTCAGTACTTC
-	TRBV5-1	TRBJ2-1	TRBD2	CASTLPLLAGEYNEQFF	TGCGCCAGCACCCTCCCCCTACTAGCGGGGGAATACAATGAGCAGTTCTTC
-	TRBV5-1	TRBJ1-5	-	CASSMGPAGNQPQHF	TGCGCCAGCAGCATGGGTCCCGCGGGCAATCAGCCCCAGCATTTT
-	TRBV28	TRBJ2-1	TRBD2	CASSSPEAGERNEQFF	TGTGCCAGCAGTTCCCCCGAAGCGGGAGAACGAAATGAGCAGTTCTTC
-	TRBV6-1	TRBJ2-3	-	CASSDEGTGTDTQYF	TGTGCCAGCAGTGACGAGGGGACGGGGACAGATACGCAGTATTTT
-	TRBV25-1	TRBJ2-2	-	CASSAYGRNTGELFF	TGTGCCAGCAGTGCTTATGGACGGAACACCGGGGAGCTGTTTTTT
-	TRBV4-1	TRBJ2-2	-	CASSQRPAQGKAGELFF	TGCGCCAGCAGCCAACGTCCGGCCCAGGGGAAGGCCGGGGAGCTGTTTTTT
once	TRBV11-2	TRBJ2-7	-	CASSLGRVTGYEQYF	TGTGCCAGCAGCTTGGGCAGGGTTACCGGCTACGAGCAGTACTTC